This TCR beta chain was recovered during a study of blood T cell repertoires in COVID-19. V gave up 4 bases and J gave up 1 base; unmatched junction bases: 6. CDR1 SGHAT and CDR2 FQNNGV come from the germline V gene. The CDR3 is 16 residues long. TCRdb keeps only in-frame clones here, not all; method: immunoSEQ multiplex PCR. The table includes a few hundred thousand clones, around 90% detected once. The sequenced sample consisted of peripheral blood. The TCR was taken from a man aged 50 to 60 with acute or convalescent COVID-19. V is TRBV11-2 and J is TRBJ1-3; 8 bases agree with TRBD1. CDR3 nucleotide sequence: TGTGCCAGCAGCTCCGACAGGGGTCAGTCTGGAAACACCATATATTTT. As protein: CASSSDRGQSGNTIYF.